A selection of T cell receptor beta chains follows, all from one sample in a study of human T cells and chemical hapten exposure. TCRdb passed the RACE reads through MiXCR, listing each CDR3 protein once. Of around 99,000 distinct CDR3 sequences in the sample, 12% are singletons; the top ten hold approximately 2%. The input for sequencing was whole blood, taken in connection with sensitization to the hapten diphenylcyclopropenone (DPC). The source is a woman in her forties with alopecia areata. Some clones in this sample may be carry-over from other donors' samples. CDR3s include the opening cysteine and the closing phenylalanine or tryptophan. The D gene is left open where the match is weak. The listing skips clone size in some rows; elsewhere it reads once, few, many or a size class.

V gene: TRBV18
D gene: TRBD1
clone size: many
J gene: TRBJ2-5
CDR3 DNA: TGTGCCAGCTCACGGCGACAGGGAAAAGAGACCCAGTACTTC
CDR3 protein: CASSRRQGKETQYF

V gene: TRBV7-3
D gene: .
clone size: few
J gene: TRBJ2-3
CDR3 DNA: TGTGCCAGCAGCCCACACTCAACAGATACGCAGTATTTT
CDR3 protein: CASSPHSTDTQYF

V gene: TRBV3-1
D gene: .
clone size: .
J gene: TRBJ2-7
CDR3 DNA: TGTGCCAGCAGCCAAGAAAATCACCACTCCTACGAGCAGTACTTC
CDR3 protein: CASSQENHHSYEQYF

V gene: TRBV28
D gene: .
clone size: few
J gene: TRBJ1-2
CDR3 DNA: TGTGCCAGCTCAGTCCCGCAGGCAAGGAACTATGGCTACACCTTC
CDR3 protein: CASSVPQARNYGYTF

V gene: TRBV4-2
D gene: TRBD1
clone size: .
J gene: TRBJ2-5
CDR3 DNA: TGTGCCAGCAGCCAGGGGGACAGGGGGATACAAGAGACCCAGTACTTC
CDR3 protein: CASSQGDRGIQETQYF

V gene: TRBV9
D gene: .
clone size: .
J gene: TRBJ2-7
CDR3 DNA: TGTGCCAGCAGCGAGAGAGTAGTCCCCTACGAGCAGTACTTC
CDR3 protein: CASSERVVPYEQYF

V gene: TRBV18
D gene: .
clone size: few
J gene: TRBJ1-1
CDR3 DNA: TGTGCCAGCTCACCAGAGAACCCCCGGAACACTGAAGCTTTCTTT
CDR3 protein: CASSPENPRNTEAFF

V gene: TRBV6-6
D gene: .
clone size: many
J gene: TRBJ1-1
CDR3 DNA: TGTGCCAGCAGTTACTCTAAGGGGCTGAACACTGAAGCTTTCTTT
CDR3 protein: CASSYSKGLNTEAFF

V gene: TRBV29-1
D gene: TRBD1
clone size: many
J gene: TRBJ1-5
CDR3 DNA: TGCAGCGTTGGACAGGGGATCGGGCCCCAGCATTTT
CDR3 protein: CSVGQGIGPQHF

V gene: TRBV20-1
D gene: .
clone size: .
J gene: TRBJ2-7
CDR3 DNA: TGCAGTGCTAGGATCTGGGACGAGCAGTACTTC
CDR3 protein: CSARIWDEQYF

V gene: TRBV3-1
D gene: .
clone size: .
J gene: TRBJ1-1
CDR3 DNA: TGTGCCAGCAGCCTTACAGGACTTAACACTGAAGCTTTCTTT
CDR3 protein: CASSLTGLNTEAFF

V gene: TRBV28
D gene: TRBD1
clone size: many
J gene: TRBJ2-5
CDR3 DNA: TGTGCCAGCAGGGGGACAGGGGTAGAGACCCAGTACTTC
CDR3 protein: CASRGTGVETQYF

V gene: TRBV7-2
D gene: TRBD2
clone size: .
J gene: TRBJ2-1
CDR3 DNA: TGTGCCAGCAGCTTAGAGGTCCTAGCGGGGTATGAGCAGTTCTTC
CDR3 protein: CASSLEVLAGYEQFF

V gene: TRBV2
D gene: .
clone size: .
J gene: TRBJ2-1
CDR3 DNA: TGTGCCAGCAGTGTAGTGGGCAGGGGTCCCCCCAATGAGCAGTTCTTC
CDR3 protein: CASSVVGRGPPNEQFF

V gene: TRBV3-1
D gene: .
clone size: .
J gene: TRBJ2-7
CDR3 DNA: TGTGCCAGCAGCCCGGGGATAAGCCACGAGCAGTACTTC
CDR3 protein: CASSPGISHEQYF

V gene: TRBV20-1
D gene: .
clone size: few
J gene: TRBJ2-3
CDR3 DNA: TGCAGTGCTAGAGATCTTAGGGGAAGGCGAGATACGCAGTATTTT
CDR3 protein: CSARDLRGRRDTQYF

V gene: TRBV29-1
D gene: .
clone size: .
J gene: TRBJ2-7
CDR3 DNA: TGCAGCGTGCAAGGGGACGAGCAGTACTTC
CDR3 protein: CSVQGDEQYF

V gene: TRBV12-3/TRBV12-4
D gene: .
clone size: few
J gene: TRBJ1-2
CDR3 DNA: TGTGCCAGCAGCCAGGGACAATTTTATGGCTACACCTTC
CDR3 protein: CASSQGQFYGYTF

V gene: TRBV20-1
D gene: .
clone size: .
J gene: TRBJ2-4
CDR3 DNA: TGCAGTGCTAGGCCTGGTGGGGCCAAAAACATTCAGTACTTC
CDR3 protein: CSARPGGAKNIQYF

V gene: TRBV7-9
D gene: TRBD2
clone size: few
J gene: TRBJ2-3
CDR3 DNA: TGTGCCAGCAGCTCAGGAGGACTAGCGGGAGTCACAGATACGCAGTATTTT
CDR3 protein: CASSSGGLAGVTDTQYF

V gene: TRBV7-6
D gene: TRBD2
clone size: .
J gene: TRBJ2-2
CDR3 DNA: TGTGCCAGCAGCCCCGGGACTATAAACACCGGGGAGCTGTTTTTT
CDR3 protein: CASSPGTINTGELFF

V gene: TRBV6-5
D gene: .
clone size: few
J gene: TRBJ1-5
CDR3 DNA: TGTGCCAGCAGTTACTCGGTGGGGGGTAATCAGCCCCAGCATTTT
CDR3 protein: CASSYSVGGNQPQHF

V gene: TRBV29-1
D gene: .
clone size: .
J gene: TRBJ1-3
CDR3 DNA: TGCAGCGTAGCCGGGACGTTCGGAAACACCATATATTTT
CDR3 protein: CSVAGTFGNTIYF

V gene: TRBV5-1
D gene: .
clone size: few
J gene: TRBJ2-1
CDR3 DNA: TGCGCCAGCAGCTCAGGGTCCCGCTTTCTGCTCCCGAATGAGCAGTTCTTC
CDR3 protein: CASSSGSRFLLPNEQFF

V gene: TRBV6-2/TRBV6-3
D gene: .
clone size: few
J gene: TRBJ1-2
CDR3 DNA: TGTGCCAGCAGTTACGACAGCTATCTCGTGGGCCACTATGGCTACACCTTC
CDR3 protein: CASSYDSYLVGHYGYTF

V gene: TRBV7-2
D gene: TRBD1
clone size: .
J gene: TRBJ2-5
CDR3 DNA: TGTGCCAGCAGGCGAGGACAGGGGGATTTTGAGACCCAGTACTTC
CDR3 protein: CASRRGQGDFETQYF

V gene: TRBV20-1
D gene: TRBD1
clone size: few
J gene: TRBJ2-5
CDR3 DNA: TGCAGTGCCGGGTGGACAGGCGCGATTGAGACCCAGTACTTC
CDR3 protein: CSAGWTGAIETQYF

V gene: TRBV29-1
D gene: .
clone size: many
J gene: TRBJ2-7
CDR3 DNA: TGCAGCGTTGGGGAAGGGATCCACGAGCAGTACTTC
CDR3 protein: CSVGEGIHEQYF

V gene: TRBV6-2/TRBV6-3
D gene: .
clone size: many
J gene: TRBJ1-1
CDR3 DNA: TGTGCCAGCAGTTTTTGGGACTACTCTATGAACACTGAAGCTTTCTTT
CDR3 protein: CASSFWDYSMNTEAFF

V gene: TRBV29-1
D gene: TRBD1
clone size: many
J gene: TRBJ2-3
CDR3 DNA: TGCAGCGTCGGGACAGGGGGCACAGATACGCAGTATTTT
CDR3 protein: CSVGTGGTDTQYF

V gene: TRBV18
D gene: .
clone size: few
J gene: TRBJ1-3
CDR3 DNA: TGTGCCAGCTCACCGGCCATCGGATTGAGCTCTGGAAACACCATATATTTT
CDR3 protein: CASSPAIGLSSGNTIYF

V gene: TRBV19
D gene: TRBD2
clone size: .
J gene: TRBJ2-5
CDR3 DNA: TGTGCCAGTAAACCTAGCGGGAGAGAAGAGACCCAGTACTTC
CDR3 protein: CASKPSGREETQYF

V gene: TRBV11-2
D gene: .
clone size: .
J gene: TRBJ2-1
CDR3 DNA: TGTGCCAGCAGCTCCCGGAGCAGGGATGAGCAGTTCTTC
CDR3 protein: CASSSRSRDEQFF

V gene: TRBV20-1
D gene: .
clone size: many
J gene: TRBJ2-7
CDR3 DNA: TGCAGTGCTAACGGGAGAATAGGCGAGCAGTACTTC
CDR3 protein: CSANGRIGEQYF

V gene: TRBV12-3/TRBV12-4
D gene: .
clone size: .
J gene: TRBJ1-1
CDR3 DNA: TGTGCCAGCAGCCCCGGCGGCAGCCAAACTGAAGCTTTCTTT
CDR3 protein: CASSPGGSQTEAFF

V gene: TRBV29-1
D gene: .
clone size: few
J gene: TRBJ2-5
CDR3 DNA: TGCAGCGCGGAAAGGGACTTCCAAGAGACCCAGTACTTC
CDR3 protein: CSAERDFQETQYF

V gene: TRBV5-1
D gene: .
clone size: many
J gene: TRBJ1-3
CDR3 DNA: TGCGCCAGCAGCTTCGGGTCCTCTGGAAACACCATATATTTT
CDR3 protein: CASSFGSSGNTIYF

V gene: TRBV28
D gene: TRBD2
clone size: few
J gene: TRBJ2-3
CDR3 DNA: TGTGCCAGCAGCAAATTAGCGGGAGGAGGGGCAGATACGCAGTATTTT
CDR3 protein: CASSKLAGGGADTQYF

V gene: TRBV7-9
D gene: TRBD2
clone size: many
J gene: TRBJ2-1
CDR3 DNA: TGTGCCAGCAGCCTAGCGGGAGGCGGCAATGAGCAGTTCTTC
CDR3 protein: CASSLAGGGNEQFF

V gene: TRBV6-5
D gene: .
clone size: .
J gene: TRBJ2-3
CDR3 DNA: TGTGCCAGCAGTTACTCCCGGGCCCCCACAGATACGCAGTATTTT
CDR3 protein: CASSYSRAPTDTQYF

V gene: TRBV7-2
D gene: .
clone size: .
J gene: TRBJ1-5
CDR3 DNA: TGTGCCAGCAGCTGGTATAGCAATCAGCCCCAGCATTTT
CDR3 protein: CASSWYSNQPQHF

V gene: TRBV9
D gene: .
clone size: few
J gene: TRBJ2-5
CDR3 DNA: TGTGCCAGCAGCGTCAGCGCGTCCCAAGAGACCCAGTACTTC
CDR3 protein: CASSVSASQETQYF

V gene: TRBV7-6
D gene: TRBD1
clone size: few
J gene: TRBJ2-1
CDR3 DNA: TGTGCCAGCAGCCTCTGGACAGGGGTAGTAGATGAGCAGTTCTTC
CDR3 protein: CASSLWTGVVDEQFF

V gene: TRBV6-5
D gene: TRBD2
clone size: .
J gene: TRBJ2-1
CDR3 DNA: TGTGCCAGCAGTGGACTAGCGGGAGGCTCCTACAATGAGCAGTTCTTC
CDR3 protein: CASSGLAGGSYNEQFF

V gene: TRBV6-2/TRBV6-3
D gene: TRBD1
clone size: .
J gene: TRBJ2-7
CDR3 DNA: TGTGCCAGCAGTTTTAGATGGACAGGGGGCGCAAGCCACGAGCAGTACTTC
CDR3 protein: CASSFRWTGGASHEQYF

V gene: TRBV7-2
D gene: .
clone size: few
J gene: TRBJ2-7
CDR3 DNA: TGTGCCAGCAGCTTAGACGGAGCGGGCAGGGGCTTCGAGCAGTACTTC
CDR3 protein: CASSLDGAGRGFEQYF

V gene: TRBV2
D gene: TRBD1
clone size: few
J gene: TRBJ2-7
CDR3 DNA: TGTGCCAGCGCCGGGACAGGGATCCCCTACGAGCAGTACTTC
CDR3 protein: CASAGTGIPYEQYF

V gene: TRBV7-9
D gene: TRBD1
clone size: .
J gene: TRBJ2-4
CDR3 DNA: TGTGCCAGCAGCCTACTGGGACAGCAAAGCCTAGCCAAAAACATTCAGTACTTC
CDR3 protein: CASSLLGQQSLAKNIQYF